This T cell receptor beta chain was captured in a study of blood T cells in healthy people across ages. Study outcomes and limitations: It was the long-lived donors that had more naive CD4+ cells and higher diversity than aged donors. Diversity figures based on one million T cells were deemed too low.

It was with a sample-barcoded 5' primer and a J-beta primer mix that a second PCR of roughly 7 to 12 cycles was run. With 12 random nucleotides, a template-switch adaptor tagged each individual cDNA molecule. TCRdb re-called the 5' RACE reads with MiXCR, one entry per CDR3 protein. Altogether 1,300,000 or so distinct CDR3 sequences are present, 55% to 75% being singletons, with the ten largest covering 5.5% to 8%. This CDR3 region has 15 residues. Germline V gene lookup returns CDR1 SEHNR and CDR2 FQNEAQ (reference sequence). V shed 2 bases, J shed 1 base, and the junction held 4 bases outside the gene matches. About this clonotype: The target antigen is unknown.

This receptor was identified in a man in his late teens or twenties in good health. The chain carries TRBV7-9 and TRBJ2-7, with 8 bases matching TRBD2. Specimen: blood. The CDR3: CASSLREGSSYEQYF. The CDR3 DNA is TGTGCCAGCAGCTTACGGGAGGGAAGTTCCTACGAGCAGTACTTC.